Following are 32 T cell receptor beta chains from one sample sequenced in a study of blood T cell repertoires in COVID-19. The data were produced by immunoSEQ multiplex PCR, yet TCRdb's version contains in-frame clones alone and is incomplete. This sample has roughly 70,000 clones, with 70% to 90% found just once. Sequenced input: peripheral blood. These receptors all come from a man between 65 and 80 years old with active COVID-19.

This sequence joins TRBV27 and TRBJ2-7, with 9 bases aligning to TRBD2. Germline V lookup: CDR1 MNHEY, CDR2 SMNVEV (reference sequence). This CDR3 spans 14 amino acids. With 8 bases clipped from V and 3 bases from J, the junction kept 8 bases outside the gene matches. CDR3 residues: CASRRAGGLYEQYF. The CDR3 DNA sequence: TGTGCCAGCCGCCGGGCGGGGGGGCTCTACGAGCAGTACTTC.

This clone was observed a single time. The J gene is TRBJ1-2, the V gene TRBV24-1; D ambiguous. The V gene lost 12 bases and the J gene lost 1 base, with 11 bases spanning the gap. Germline lookup yields CDR1 KGHDR and CDR2 SFDVKD. The CDR3 extends over 12 amino acids. The CDR3 nucleotides are TGTGCCCCGTCCCCGGGTAACTATGGCTACACCTTC. This encodes CAPSPGNYGYTF.

This chain uses TRBV24-1 with TRBJ2-7; 10 nucleotides line up with TRBD2. The CDR3 loop spans 15 amino acids. Losses at the gene ends were 9 bases for V and 0 bases for J; bases not matched to a gene: 7. CDR1 and CDR2 from the germline V gene are KGHDR and SFDVKD. In DNA, the CDR3 is TGTGCCACCCCCCGACTAGCGGGCCGCTCCTACGAGCAGTACTTC. Its translation: CATPRLAGRSYEQYF.

The chain links TRBV6-5 to TRBJ1-4; possibly TRBD1 for D (5 bases). The germline CDR1 and CDR2 sequences are MNHEY and SVGAGI. The V end was cut by 0 bases, the J end by 4 bases, with 9 bases between. CDR3 size: 15 residues. The CDR3 sequence is CASSYSGPRNEKLFF. The CDR3 DNA reads as TGTGCCAGCAGTTACTCGGGGCCCCGTAATGAAAAACTGTTTTTT.

The genes are TRBV5-1 and TRBJ2-5, with a weak D call TRBD2 (5 bases). The ends were cut back, 4 bases at V and 4 bases at J, with 17 bases in the middle. Germline CDR1 is SGHRS and CDR2 is YFSETQ. The CDR3 loop spans 15 amino acids. The chain's CDR3 is CASSPGRAVGETQYF. DNA of the CDR3: TGCGCCAGCAGCCCCGGGCGGGCCGTAGGAGAGACCCAGTACTTC.

The V call is TRBV24-1, the J call TRBJ2-3, with 12 bases that match TRBD2. V trimming: 4 bases; J trimming: 7 bases; junction bases outside the gene matches: 8. Germline V gives CDR1 KGHDR, CDR2 SFDVKD. There are 16 residues in the CDR3. Here the CDR3 reads CATSDPSGRGLYTQYF. Here the CDR3 DNA reads TGTGCCACCAGTGACCCTAGCGGGAGGGGCCTCTATACGCAGTATTTT.

V usage is TRBV9 and J usage is TRBJ2-1, with 10 bases matching TRBD2. Per the germline V gene, CDR1 is SGDLS and CDR2 is YYNGEE. Germline trimming cut 0 bases from V and 9 bases from J; bases unmatched to any gene: 6. The CDR3 totals 15 residues. The CDR3 DNA sequence: TGTGCCAGCAGCGTAGAGGCTAGCGGGAGCGGTGAGCAGTTCTTC. Translation: CASSVEASGSGEQFF.

The gene calls are TRBV13 and TRBJ2-7, with TRBD2 matching over 13 bases. This CDR3 is 15 amino acids long. With 5 bases clipped from V and 6 bases from J, the junction kept 7 bases outside the gene matches. Germline V gene data show CDR1 as PRHDT and CDR2 as FYEKMQ (reference sequence). The CDR3 is CASSTRLAGGLEQYF. CDR3 nucleotide sequence: TGTGCCAGCAGCACACGACTAGCGGGGGGACTCGAGCAGTACTTC.

This clone was recorded only once. V gene TRBV28 combines with J gene TRBJ2-1, with D possibly being TRBD2 (5 bases). Per the germline V gene, CDR1 is MDHEN and CDR2 is SYDVKM. With 6 bases removed from V and 8 bases from J, the gap between germline ends came to 17 bases. There are 14 residues in the CDR3. CDR3: CASRWTAAGDEQFF. The CDR3 coding sequence is TGTGCCAGCAGGTGGACCGCGGCCGGGGATGAGCAGTTCTTC.

This sequence joins TRBV9 and TRBJ2-5, with 9 bases aligning to TRBD2. CDR1 is SGDLS, CDR2 YYNGEE, per germline. The CDR3 runs 15 residues. With V trimmed by 0 bases and J by 5 bases, 5 bases remained unmatched. The chain's CDR3 is CASSVEPSGRETQYF. In DNA form, the CDR3 reads TGTGCCAGCAGCGTAGAGCCGAGCGGGAGGGAGACCCAGTACTTC.

The chain couples TRBV30 to TRBJ1-3, with D hard to call. V lost 5 bases and J lost 0, with 8 bases in between. Germline V gives CDR1 GTSNPN, CDR2 SVGIG (reference sequence). The CDR3 length is 13 residues. DNA for the CDR3: TGTGCCTGGGGCATCAACTCTGGAAACACCATATATTTT. Translation gives CAWGINSGNTIYF.

The chain employs TRBV7-9 and TRBJ2-5; 7 nucleotides match TRBD1. This CDR3 is 16 amino acids long. V lost 1 base and J lost 1; bases outside the gene matches: 6. Germline CDR1 is SEHNR and CDR2 is FQNEAQ (reference sequence). The CDR3 region has the DNA TGTGCCAGCAGCTTAGTGAGGGGACAGCTCCAAGAGACCCAGTACTTC. This gives the protein CASSLVRGQLQETQYF.

The chain carries TRBV24-1 and TRBJ1-2; TRBD1 matches at 10 bases. V dropped 4 bases and J dropped 7; count of bases not matched to a gene: 5. Germline V gene lookup returns CDR1 KGHDR and CDR2 SFDVKD. This CDR3 has 14 residues. The CDR3 DNA reads as TGTGCCACCAGTGACCAGGACAGGGGGGTTGGCTACACCTTC. This sequence encodes CATSDQDRGVGYTF.

V usage is TRBV11-3 and J usage is TRBJ2-7; 9 positions match TRBD1. The germline CDR1 and CDR2 sequences are SGHNT and YENEEA. This CDR3 is built from 16 residues. J gave up 0 bases and V 5 bases, and 8 bases lay outside the gene matches. CDR3 DNA: TGTGCCAGCAGCGCCCAATCGGGACAGGGCTCCTACGAGCAGTACTTC. Residues: CASSAQSGQGSYEQYF.

The rearrangement joins TRBV30 to TRBJ1-2; no clear D gene. V lost 5 bases, J lost 4 bases, and 8 bases lay in between. CDR1 GTSNPN and CDR2 SVGIG come from the germline V gene (reference sequence). This CDR3 contains 11 residues. The CDR3: CAWAGGYGYTF. The CDR3 bases are TGTGCCTGGGCGGGAGGCTATGGCTACACCTTC.

This rearrangement joins TRBV9 to TRBJ2-3, with TRBD1 matching 10 bases. Per the germline V gene, CDR1 is SGDLS and CDR2 is YYNGEE. Trimming cost V 0 bases and J 5 bases; bases outside gene matches: 9. The length of the CDR3 is 17 residues. CDR3: CASSVVGTGVGEDTQYF. The CDR3 DNA is TGTGCCAGCAGCGTAGTTGGGACAGGGGTGGGAGAAGATACGCAGTATTTT. The variable domain in full, with the rest retrieved from reference TRBV9 and TRBJ2-3, is DSGVTQTPKHLITATGQRVTLRCSPRSGDLSVYWYQQSLDQGLQFLIQYYNGEERAKGNILERFSAQQFPDLHSELNLSSLELGDSALYFCASSVVGTGVGEDTQYFGPGTRLTVL.

The genes are TRBV7-2 and TRBJ1-1, with D perhaps matching TRBD1 (6 bases). V was clipped by 4 bases and J by 5 bases, with 20 bases between them. The CDR3 is 16 amino acids. Germline V CDR1 and CDR2: SGHTA, FQGNSA. In DNA, the CDR3 is TGTGCCAGCAGCTCTCGGCCAAGGGGGTCGGGGACTGAAGCTTTCTTT. Its protein product is CASSSRPRGSGTEAFF.

To note about this clone: At one end, the junction sequence differs from germline, possibly due to a read error. The V and J genes are TRBV7-7 and TRBJ2-1, with 12 bases that match TRBD2. The CDR3 is made up of 15 amino acids. Germline V lookup: CDR1 SSHAT, CDR2 FNYEAQ (reference sequence). The CDR3 DNA reads as TGTGCTAGCAGCCCGGGACTAGCGGGCCTCAATGAGCAGTTCTTC. Protein: CASSPGLAGLNEQFF.

This chain connects TRBV7-9 to TRBJ2-3; 13 bases agree with TRBD2. V lost 5 bases, J lost 5 bases, and 10 bases stayed unmatched. CDR3 length: 17 amino acids. The germline gives CDR1 SEHNR, CDR2 FQNEAQ (reference sequence). The CDR3: CASSPAQTSGGKDTQYF. The CDR3 nucleotides read TGTGCCAGCAGCCCCGCCCAGACTAGCGGGGGGAAAGATACGCAGTATTTT.

The V and J genes are TRBV7-8 and TRBJ1-1, with D possibly being TRBD1 (5 bases). V was shortened by 5 bases and J by 1 base, with 14 bases between the two germline ends. The CDR3 consists of 15 residues. Germline V gene sequence: CDR1 SGHVS, CDR2 FQNEAQ. The CDR3 DNA sequence: TGTGCCAGCAGCCCCCTCGGGGGGAAGAACACTGAAGCTTTCTTT. Translating gives CASSPLGGKNTEAFF.

The chain is built from TRBV7-8 and TRBJ1-2; 8 bases match TRBD1. The CDR3 runs 16 residues. Germline CDR1 SGHVS, CDR2 FQNEAQ. The J segment lost 2 bases and the V segment lost 0 bases, leaving 5 bases of the junction unmatched. The CDR3 DNA reads TGTGCCAGCAGCTTAGCCGGACAGGGCTCCAACTATGGCTACACCTTC. It codes for CASSLAGQGSNYGYTF.

The rearrangement links TRBV5-8 to TRBJ1-2; D gene ambiguous. The germline CDR1 and CDR2 sequences are SGHTS and YDEGEE. V was trimmed by 2 bases and J by 4 bases, leaving 18 bases between them. This CDR3 region has 16 residues. CDR3 in DNA: TGTGCCAGCAGCTTCGCGGCTTCGAAAACCATCTATGGCTACACCTTC. Translated, it gives CASSFAASKTIYGYTF.

V is TRBV28 and J is TRBJ2-1; the D gene is possibly TRBD1 (6 bases). Germline CDR1 MDHEN, CDR2 SYDVKM. V was pared by 6 bases and J by 1 base, with 16 bases between. The CDR3 covers 16 residues. The CDR3 DNA follows: TGTGCCAGCAGCCCCCCTCTGGGGGCGTCCTACAATGAGCAGTTCTTC. Protein sequence: CASSPPLGASYNEQFF.

The V and J genes are TRBV25-1 and TRBJ2-7; the match to TRBD1 covers 10 bases. J gave up 0 bases and V 2 bases, and 7 bases lay outside the gene matches. This CDR3 region has 17 residues. Per the germline V gene, CDR1 is MGHDK and CDR2 is SYGVNS. The CDR3: CASSELGQGSRSYEQYF. CDR3 coding DNA: TGTGCCAGCAGTGAACTGGGACAGGGGTCCCGCTCCTACGAGCAGTACTTC.

This clone was seen a few times. The chain joins TRBV7-2 to TRBJ2-5; 12 bases fit TRBD1. The CDR3 covers 18 residues. V shed 2 bases and J 4 bases; nucleotides not matched to a gene: 11. Germline CDR1 and CDR2: SGHTA and FQGNSA. CDR3 sequence (DNA): TGTGCCAGCAGCTTATTCCCGGGACAGGGGGCAAAGGGAGAGACCCAGTACTTC. Protein sequence: CASSLFPGQGAKGETQYF.

The chain recombines TRBV6-4 with TRBJ2-1; possibly TRBD2 for D (6 bases). Germline V gene data show CDR1 as MRHNA and CDR2 as SNTAGT. The CDR3 is 10 residues long. Trimming took off 11 bases at V and 8 bases at J, with 10 bases between the two ends. Written as DNA, the CDR3 is TGTGCCTCGGGAGACTATGAGCAGTTCTTC. It encodes CASGDYEQFF.

The chain links TRBV7-6 to TRBJ2-2, with a possible D match to TRBD1 (6 bases). This CDR3 comprises 18 residues. CDR1 is SGHVS and CDR2 is FNYEAQ in the germline V gene. Trimming removed 5 bases from V and 2 bases from J, with 21 bases in between. CDR3 in amino acids: CASSPEGVGAANTGELFF. DNA for the CDR3: TGTGCCAGCAGCCCCGAGGGGGTTGGAGCCGCAAACACCGGGGAGCTGTTTTTT.

The chain uses TRBV27 and TRBJ2-1, with 9 positions matching TRBD2. J gave up 14 bases and V 5 bases, and 16 bases lay outside the gene matches. CDR3 length: 15 amino acids. Germline values: CDR1 MNHEY, CDR2 SMNVEV (reference sequence). CDR3 amino acids: CASSPHPLSGSGKFF. Here the CDR3 DNA reads TGTGCCAGCAGTCCACACCCCCTTAGCGGGAGTGGAAAGTTCTTC.

V gene TRBV6-2 or TRBV6-3 combines with J gene TRBJ2-1; D is undetermined. CDR3 size: 11 residues. V was pared by 2 bases and J by 8 bases, with 4 bases between. The germline V gene has CDR1 MNHEY and CDR2 SVGEGT. The CDR3 DNA follows: TGTGCCAGCAGTTACCTTGATGAGCAGTTCTTC. Amino acid sequence: CASSYLDEQFF.

The chain combines TRBV5-5 with TRBJ1-5; weak D call: TRBD1 (5 bases). The CDR3 runs 15 residues. V gave up 1 base and J gave up 2 bases, with 10 bases separating them. Germline lookup yields CDR1 SGHKS and CDR2 YYEKEE (reference sequence). DNA of the CDR3: TGTGCCAGCAGCTTGTCCGGGGGTGGCAATCAGCCCCAGCATTTT. It encodes CASSLSGGGNQPQHF.

V and J are TRBV24-1 and TRBJ2-5; D is perhaps TRBD1 (6 bases). Deletions cut 0 bases from V and 5 bases from J, with 15 bases between. From germline, CDR1 is KGHDR and CDR2 SFDVKD. This CDR3 has 16 residues. CDR3 nucleotides: TGTGCCACCAGTGATTTGCGGACAGCCGGGGTGGAGACCCAGTACTTC. It translates to CATSDLRTAGVETQYF.

V gene TRBV5-4 combines with J gene TRBJ2-3; 11 bases map to TRBD2. This CDR3 is built from 16 residues. Germline V lookup: CDR1 SGHNT, CDR2 YYREEE (reference sequence). The ends lost 2 bases at V and 3 bases at J; junction bases unmatched: 5. The CDR3 nucleotides are TGTGCCAGCAGCTTCGGGCTAGCGGGAGGTACAGATACGCAGTATTTT. Translation: CASSFGLAGGTDTQYF.